This TCR beta chain was captured in a study of blood T cell repertoires in COVID-19. Study at large: COVID-19 samples collected from the United States, Italy and Spain covered acute and convalescent phases. The cDNA or gDNA used as material had been derived from T cells, B-cell-depleted T cells, or PBMCs.

The length of the CDR3 is 14 residues. Trimming removed 0 bases at V and 0 bases at J, with 6 bases between. Germline V gene data show CDR1 as SGHRS and CDR2 as YFSETQ. As handled by the study authors: It was from reference gene primer amplification that nucleated cell counts were estimated. This table comes from immunoSEQ multiplex PCR, and its TCRdb copy is limited to in-frame clones, with some not included. That table furnishes V, J and clone size, whereas the DNA furnished D and trimming. The data contain about 76,000 clones, more than 80% of them singletons. This clone was found a few times. V usage is TRBV5-1 and J usage is TRBJ1-1; D is ambiguous. The TCR originated in a woman in her fifties or sixties with acute or convalescent COVID-19. The sample was peripheral blood. CDR3 in DNA: TGCGCCAGCAGCTTGGACAGTATGAACACTGAAGCTTTCTTT. Encoded protein: CASSLDSMNTEAFF.